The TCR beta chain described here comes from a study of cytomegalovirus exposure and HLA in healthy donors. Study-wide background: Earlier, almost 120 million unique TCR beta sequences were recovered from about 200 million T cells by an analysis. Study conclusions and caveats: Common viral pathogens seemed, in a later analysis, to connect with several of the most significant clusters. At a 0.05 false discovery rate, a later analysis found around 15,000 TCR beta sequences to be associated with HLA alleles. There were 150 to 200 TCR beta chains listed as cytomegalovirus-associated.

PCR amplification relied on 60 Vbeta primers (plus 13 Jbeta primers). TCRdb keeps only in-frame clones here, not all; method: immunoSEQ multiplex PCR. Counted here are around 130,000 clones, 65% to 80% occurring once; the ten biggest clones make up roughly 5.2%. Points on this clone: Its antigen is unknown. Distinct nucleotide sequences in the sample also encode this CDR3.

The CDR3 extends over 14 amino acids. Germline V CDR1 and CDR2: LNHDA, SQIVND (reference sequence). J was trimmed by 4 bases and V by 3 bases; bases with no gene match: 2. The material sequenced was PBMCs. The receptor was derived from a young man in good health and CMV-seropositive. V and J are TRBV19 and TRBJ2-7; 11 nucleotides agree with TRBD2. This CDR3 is CASSIGTSGYEQYF. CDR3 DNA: TGTGCCAGTAGTATCGGGACTAGCGGTTACGAGCAGTACTTC.